One sample yielded the 30 T cell receptor beta chains listed below, sequenced in a study of TIL therapy for anti-PD-1-resistant metastatic lung cancer. The time point was: pre-treatment sample, taken before nivolumab and TIL therapy. Pleural nodules or supraclavicular lymph nodes made up most of the excised metastases sampled. The libraries were made with immunoSEQ v3. Profiled with immunoSEQ multiplex PCR; TCRdb holds only in-frame clones, not every one. The table lists more than 9,000 clones, roughly 58% of them singletons, with approximately 7% in the top ten. The starting material was tumor tissue, obtained at baseline. These receptor sequences come from a person aged 25-79 years with non-small cell lung cancer.

The J gene is TRBJ2-3, the V gene TRBV27; TRBD1 aligns across 8 bases. Germline V gene data show CDR1 as MNHEY and CDR2 as SMNVEV (reference sequence). Trimming at V came to 5 bases and at J to 2 bases, leaving 9 bases not matched to a gene. The CDR3 spans 16 residues. CDR3: CASSPYPGGNTDTQYF. The CDR3 DNA reads TGTGCCAGCAGTCCATACCCAGGGGGCAACACAGATACGCAGTATTTT.

V and J are TRBV10-2 and TRBJ2-7; D is perhaps TRBD1 (5 bases). The CDR3 covers 17 residues. V shed 6 bases and J shed 0 bases, with 21 bases lying between them. The V gene's germline CDR1 is WSHSY and CDR2 SAAADI. CDR3 coding DNA: TGCGCCAGCAGGTCCCAAAAGGACACTTCCCCCTCCTACGAGCAGTACTTC. Protein product: CASRSQKDTSPSYEQYF.

This clone was detected only a few times. The chain combines TRBV19 with TRBJ2-2; 7 nucleotides line up with TRBD1. V was clipped by 10 bases and J by 5 bases; unmatched bases: 10. This CDR3 has 14 residues. Germline loops: CDR1 LNHDA, CDR2 SQIVND (reference sequence). CDR3 region: CATRRGQGTGELFF. The CDR3 nucleotides read TGTGCCACCCGTAGGGGGCAAGGGACCGGGGAGCTGTTTTTT.

The chain carries TRBV6-2 or TRBV6-3 and TRBJ1-4; D is uncertain. Looked up from germline, CDR1 is MNHEY and CDR2 is SVGEGT. The CDR3 covers 15 residues. The V end was cut by 0 bases, the J end by 5 bases, with 10 bases between. CDR3 in amino acids: CASSYSGSGNEKLFF. The DNA for the CDR3 is TGTGCCAGCAGTTACTCGGGGTCCGGCAATGAAAAACTGTTTTTT.

The CDR3: CASSARGFPGGDEQFF. The CDR3 nucleotides read TGCGCCAGCAGCGCGAGGGGATTTCCAGGGGGGGATGAGCAGTTCTTC. The chain recombines TRBV5-1 with TRBJ2-1; tentatively, D is TRBD1 or TRBD2 (7 bases each). CDR3 length equals 16 residues. Germline V gene sequence: CDR1 SGHRS, CDR2 YFSETQ. Trimming stripped 4 bases from V and 8 bases from J, with 22 bases between.

This clone has a handful of counts. The chain links TRBV11-2 to TRBJ2-7; D unclear. Germline-derived CDR1 and CDR2 are SGHAT and FQNNGV. This CDR3 spans 12 amino acids. V was pared by 5 bases and J by 0 bases, with 5 bases between. The CDR3 region is CASSPISYEQYF. In DNA, the CDR3 is TGTGCCAGCAGCCCAATCTCCTACGAGCAGTACTTC.

This clone was picked up one time. V gene TRBV19 combines with J gene TRBJ2-2; D gene uncertain. The CDR3 contains 18 residues. V was trimmed by 3 bases and J by 5 bases, leaving 22 bases between them. Germline CDR1 and CDR2: LNHDA and SQIVND (reference sequence). The CDR3 coding sequence is TGTGCCAGTAGTATCATTCGTAGGCGGCTGAGCGAGACCGGGGAGCTGTTTTTT. Translation gives CASSIIRRRLSETGELFF.

The V and J genes are TRBV19 and TRBJ2-1, with TRBD1 matching over 7 bases. Germline CDR1 reads LNHDA; CDR2 reads SQIVND (reference sequence). Trimming at V came to 3 bases and at J to 9 bases, leaving 14 bases not matched to a gene. CDR3 length: 16 amino acids. CDR3 bases: TGTGCCAGTAGTATGACAGGGAATCCCCTCTTGGGTGAGCAGTTCTTC. Translating it yields CASSMTGNPLLGEQFF.

This clone is labeled medium-sized. The gene calls are TRBV30 and TRBJ1-6, with 7 bases lining up with TRBD1. V was clipped by 1 base and J by 10 bases; unmatched bases: 13. The germline gives CDR1 GTSNPN, CDR2 SVGIG (reference sequence). This CDR3 comprises 16 residues. The CDR3 sequence: CAWSEKLRDRGSPLHF. CDR3 nucleotide sequence: TGTGCCTGGAGTGAAAAGCTTCGGGACAGAGGATCACCCCTCCACTTT. The full variable domain, with the rest looked up from reference TRBV30 and TRBJ1-6, is SQTIHQWPATLVQPVGSPLSLECTVEGTSNPNLYWYRQAAGRGLQLLFYSVGIGQISSEVPQNLSASRPQDRQFILSSKKLLLSDSGFYLCAWSEKLRDRGSPLHFGNGTRLTVT.

As regards this clone: Different DNA sequences within this sample yield the same CDR3. V usage is TRBV29-1 and J usage is TRBJ2-1; 8 nucleotides line up with TRBD2. This CDR3 comprises 13 residues. Germline loops: CDR1 SQVTM, CDR2 ANQGSEA. The ends lost 7 bases at V and 9 bases at J; junction bases unmatched: 11. The DNA of the CDR3 is TGCAGCGGAAGGACCGGGGGGGCGGGTGAGCAGTTCTTC. Encoded protein: CSGRTGGAGEQFF.

The V gene is TRBV4-1, the J gene TRBJ2-7; 10 nucleotides line up with TRBD2. V was pared by 1 base and J by 5 bases, with 17 bases of the junction left unmatched. Germline CDR1 and CDR2: MGHRA and YSYEKL. The CDR3 loop spans 19 amino acids. The CDR3 here is CASSQVLAKRGGEKHEQYF. CDR3 nucleotides: TGCGCCAGCAGCCAAGTCCTGGCAAAGCGGGGGGGAGAAAAACACGAGCAGTACTTC.

This chain uses TRBV30 with TRBJ2-5, with 7 bases lining up with TRBD2. V lost 1 base to trimming and J lost 0 bases; unmatched junction nucleotides: 5. Germline loops: CDR1 GTSNPN, CDR2 SVGIG (reference sequence). This CDR3 has 15 residues. CDR3 protein: CAWSATSDNQETQYF. The CDR3 nucleotides read TGTGCCTGGAGTGCTACTAGCGACAACCAAGAGACCCAGTACTTC. The complete variable domain, with remaining parts taken from reference TRBV30 and TRBJ2-5, reads SQTIHQWPATLVQPVGSPLSLECTVEGTSNPNLYWYRQAAGRGLQLLFYSVGIGQISSEVPQNLSASRPQDRQFILSSKKLLLSDSGFYLCAWSATSDNQETQYFGPGTRLLVL.

The chain combines TRBV30 with TRBJ2-3; D uncertain. The V and J ends lost 3 bases and 4 bases respectively, with 17 bases between them. The CDR3 contains 15 residues. Germline V gene sequence: CDR1 GTSNPN, CDR2 SVGIG (reference sequence). CDR3 nucleotides: TGTGCCTGGAGAGAGACTGCGGACGTAGCAGATACGCAGTATTTT. Encoded protein: CAWRETADVADTQYF.

The rearrangement joins TRBV5-4 to TRBJ2-7; D might be TRBD2 (6 bases). V dropped 0 bases and J dropped 5 bases, with 12 bases sitting between them. Germline CDR1 SGHNT, CDR2 YYREEE (reference sequence). The CDR3 extends over 14 amino acids. The CDR3 nucleotides are TGTGCCAGCAGCTTGGCCGGGGGAGGCGACGAGCAGTACTTC. Protein: CASSLAGGGDEQYF.

This clone was seen only a few times. The chain recombines TRBV12-3 or TRBV12-4 with TRBJ2-2; D is uncertain. V lost 6 bases, J lost 6 bases, and 8 bases lay in between. This CDR3 comprises 12 residues. The CDR3 region has the DNA TGTGCCAGCAGCGGACGCCCCGGGGAGCTGTTTTTT. Its translation: CASSGRPGELFF.

CDR3 residues: CASSTRGGSFSNEQFF. CDR3 nucleotide sequence: TGTGCCAGCTCTACCCGGGGGGGTAGCTTCAGCAATGAGCAGTTCTTC. The chain recombines TRBV28 with TRBJ2-1, with 8 bases that match TRBD2. This CDR3 is 16 amino acids long. The ends lost 8 bases at V and 6 bases at J; junction bases unmatched: 15. Per the germline V gene, CDR1 is MDHEN and CDR2 is SYDVKM.

V and J are TRBV28 and TRBJ1-2; D call uncertain. There are 12 residues in the CDR3. Germline-derived CDR1 and CDR2 are MDHEN and SYDVKM. V lost 2 bases and J 7 bases, leaving 8 bases between the germline ends. The CDR3 loop is CASSLSSAGYTF. CDR3 nucleotides: TGTGCCAGCAGTTTAAGTTCTGCTGGCTACACCTTC.

In nucleotides, the CDR3 is TGCAGCGTTGCCGGCGGGGGCGGCACAGATACGCAGTATTTT. As protein: CSVAGGGGTDTQYF. The chain combines TRBV29-1 with TRBJ2-3; maybe TRBD2 (7 bases). CDR1 is SQVTM and CDR2 is ANQGSEA in the germline V gene. This CDR3 contains 14 residues. Trimming pared 4 bases from V and 1 base from J, leaving 12 bases between.

The chain carries TRBV5-1 and TRBJ1-4; no firm D call. Trimming removed 0 bases from V and 3 bases from J, with 6 bases in between. Germline CDR1 reads SGHRS; CDR2 reads YFSETQ. The CDR3 length is 14 residues. The CDR3: CASSLAGSNEKLFF. The CDR3 DNA is TGCGCCAGCAGCTTGGCGGGGTCTAATGAAAAACTGTTTTTT.

This chain connects TRBV6-1 to TRBJ2-7; TRBD2 agrees at 9 bases. The germline V gene encodes CDR1 MNHNS and CDR2 SASEGT. This CDR3 has 16 amino acids. V lost 0 bases, J lost 5 bases, and 8 bases stayed unmatched. This chain's CDR3 is CASSEAAGLASHEQYF. The CDR3 DNA reads TGTGCCAGCAGTGAAGCGGCGGGACTAGCAAGCCACGAGCAGTACTTC.

The chain couples TRBV12-3 or TRBV12-4 to TRBJ1-2; D remains unclear. This CDR3 has 13 amino acids. Trimming cost V 7 bases and J 8 bases, with 17 bases left between them. The CDR3 spells CASTQNRRRGYTF. Here the CDR3 DNA reads TGTGCCAGCACTCAAAATCGCAGGAGGGGCTACACCTTC.

V gene TRBV9 combines with J gene TRBJ2-1; 8 bases match TRBD2. This CDR3 contains 15 residues. With 3 bases clipped from V and 1 base from J, the junction kept 3 bases outside the gene matches. Looked up from germline, CDR1 is SGDLS and CDR2 is YYNGEE. CDR3 sequence: CASSEGLASYNEQFF. CDR3 coding DNA: TGTGCCAGCAGCGAAGGACTAGCATCCTACAATGAGCAGTTCTTC.

The rearrangement uses TRBV7-8 and TRBJ2-5; a possible D gene is TRBD2 (5 bases). The germline V and J ends were trimmed by 5 bases and 0 bases, with 10 bases remaining between them. Germline CDR1 and CDR2: SGHVS and FQNEAQ. This CDR3 contains 14 residues. In DNA, the CDR3 is TGTGCCAGCAGCCCGAAGCGGCACCAAGAGACCCAGTACTTC. It codes for CASSPKRHQETQYF.

In its sample, this clone ranks as medium-sized. This chain uses TRBV30 with TRBJ2-1, with D perhaps TRBD1 or TRBD2 (5 bases each). The V gene lost 5 bases and the J gene lost 10 bases, with 12 bases spanning the gap. The germline CDR1 and CDR2 sequences are GTSNPN and SVGIG (reference sequence). The CDR3 sequence is 11 residues long. Written as DNA, the CDR3 is TGTGCCTGGGGGGGTACGGTCGAGCAGTTCTTC. Its translation is CAWGGTVEQFF.

The chain uses TRBV12-3 or TRBV12-4 and TRBJ2-1, with D perhaps matching TRBD1 (5 bases). This CDR3 has 12 amino acids. V was cut by 5 bases and J by 4 bases, with 6 bases left in between. This chain's CDR3 is CASSNRYNEQFF. The CDR3 DNA reads as TGTGCCAGCAGTAACAGGTACAATGAGCAGTTCTTC.

The chain employs TRBV10-1 and TRBJ2-2, with a tentative D call TRBD2 (5 bases). There are 12 residues in the CDR3. V lost 6 bases to trimming and J lost 7 bases, with 9 bases between them. Looked up from germline, CDR1 is WNHNN and CDR2 is SYGVQD (reference sequence). CDR3 nucleotide sequence: TGCGCCAGCAGGGACTTTGTCGGGGAGCTGTTTTTT. Encoded protein: CASRDFVGELFF.

The gene calls are TRBV10-3 and TRBJ2-3; D unresolved. This CDR3 comprises 16 residues. Deletions cut 0 bases from V and 0 bases from J, with 10 bases between. Germline assignment: CDR1 ENHRY and CDR2 SYGVKD. The CDR3 DNA is TGTGCCATCAGTGAGTCGACCAAAACTAGCACAGATACGCAGTATTTT. This encodes CAISESTKTSTDTQYF.

The chain employs TRBV10-3 and TRBJ2-3; 9 nucleotides align to TRBD1. Germline V gene lookup returns CDR1 ENHRY and CDR2 SYGVKD. V lost 3 bases, J lost 4 bases, and 14 bases stayed unmatched. This CDR3 spans 18 amino acids. The CDR3 DNA is TGTGCCATCAGTGAATCTACAGGGGGCTCTTGGTTTCCAGATACGCAGTATTTT. Its translation: CAISESTGGSWFPDTQYF.

This clone was seen only once. The CDR3 DNA reads TGTGCCAGCAGCTTAGACACAGATACGCAGTATTTT. Translation: CASSLDTDTQYF. J is TRBJ2-3 and V is TRBV7-2; D is uncertain. The CDR3 contains 12 residues. Germline loops: CDR1 SGHTA, CDR2 FQGNSA. V lost 1 base, J lost 2 bases, and 1 base lay in between. Supplemented by reference TRBV7-2 and TRBJ2-3, the full variable domain reads GAGVSQSPSNKVTEKGKDVELRCDPISGHTALYWYRQSLGQGLEFLIYFQGNSAPDKSGLPSDRFSAERTGGSVSTLTIQRTQQEDSAVYLCASSLDTDTQYFGPGTRLTVL.

The rearrangement links TRBV3-1 (or the pseudogene TRBV3-2) to TRBJ2-5; 15 bases are shared with TRBD2. The V gene's germline CDR1 is LGHDT and CDR2 YNNKEL (reference sequence). The trim removed 4 bases at V and 7 bases at J, leaving 10 bases unmatched. This CDR3 is built from 17 residues. The chain's CDR3 is CASSPPGLAGGSSTQYF. In DNA form, the CDR3 reads TGTGCCAGCAGCCCCCCCGGACTAGCGGGGGGGTCCTCGACCCAGTACTTC.